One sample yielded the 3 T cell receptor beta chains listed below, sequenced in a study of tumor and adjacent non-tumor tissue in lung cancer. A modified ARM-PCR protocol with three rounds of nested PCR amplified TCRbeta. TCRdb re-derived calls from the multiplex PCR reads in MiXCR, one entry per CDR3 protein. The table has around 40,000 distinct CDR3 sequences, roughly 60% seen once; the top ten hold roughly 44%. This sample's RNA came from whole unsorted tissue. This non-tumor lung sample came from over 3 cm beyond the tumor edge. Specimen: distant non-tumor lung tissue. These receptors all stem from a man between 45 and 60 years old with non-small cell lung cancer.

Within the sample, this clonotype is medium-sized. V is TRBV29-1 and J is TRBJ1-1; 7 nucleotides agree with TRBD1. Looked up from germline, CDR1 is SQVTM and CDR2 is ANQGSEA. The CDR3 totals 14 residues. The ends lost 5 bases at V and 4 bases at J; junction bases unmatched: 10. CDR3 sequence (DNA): TGCAGCGTTCTCCAGGGGGGACATGGCACTGAAGCTTTCTTT. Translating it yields CSVLQGGHGTEAFF.

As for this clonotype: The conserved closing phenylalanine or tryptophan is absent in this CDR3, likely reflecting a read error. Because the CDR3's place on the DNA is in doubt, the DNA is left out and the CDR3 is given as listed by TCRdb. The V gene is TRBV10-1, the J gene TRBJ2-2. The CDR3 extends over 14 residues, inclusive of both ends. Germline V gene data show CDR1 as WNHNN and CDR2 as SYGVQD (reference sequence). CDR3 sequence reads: CASSGGVNTGELFS.

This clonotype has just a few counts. The CDR3 here is CASSPDRGCINEQFF. CDR3 bases: TGTGCCAGCAGCCCGGACAGGGGGTGCATCAATGAGCAGTTCTTC. This chain connects TRBV5-4 to TRBJ2-1, with 10 positions matching TRBD1. Germline values: CDR1 SGHNT, CDR2 YYREEE (reference sequence). The CDR3 is 15 amino acids. The ends lost 4 bases at V and 6 bases at J; junction bases unmatched: 7. Full variable domain (rest looked up from reference TRBV5-4 and TRBJ2-1): ETGVTQSPTHLIKTRGQQVTLRCSSQSGHNTVSWYQQALGQGPQFIFQYYREEENGRGNFPPRFSGLQFPNYSSELNVNALELDDSALYLCASSPDRGCINEQFFGPGTRLTVL.